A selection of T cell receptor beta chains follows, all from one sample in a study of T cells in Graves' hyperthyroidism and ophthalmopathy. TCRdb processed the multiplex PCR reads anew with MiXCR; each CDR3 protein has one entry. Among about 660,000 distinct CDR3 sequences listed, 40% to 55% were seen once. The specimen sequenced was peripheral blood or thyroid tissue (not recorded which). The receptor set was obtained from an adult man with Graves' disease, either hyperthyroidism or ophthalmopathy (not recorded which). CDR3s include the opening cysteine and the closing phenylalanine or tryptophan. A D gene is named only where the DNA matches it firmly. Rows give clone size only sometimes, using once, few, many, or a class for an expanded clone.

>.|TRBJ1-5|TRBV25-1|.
TGTGCCAGCGTGGGACACAAAAGCAATCAGCCCCAGCATTTT
CASVGHKSNQPQHF
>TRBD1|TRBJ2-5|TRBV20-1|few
TGCAGTGCCAGGACAGGGGCCCTCCAAGAGACCCAGTACTTC
CSARTGALQETQYF
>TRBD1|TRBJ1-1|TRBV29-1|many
TGCAGCGCTACGACAGGGGAGAGTACTGAAGCTTTCTTT
CSATTGESTEAFF
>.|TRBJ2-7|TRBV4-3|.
TGCGCCAGCAGCCAAGGAGCGACCGTGGGCTACGAGCAGTACTTC
CASSQGATVGYEQYF
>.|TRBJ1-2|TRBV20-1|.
TGCAGTGCTAGAGATGGGGCGTCTAACTATGGCTACACCTTC
CSARDGASNYGYTF
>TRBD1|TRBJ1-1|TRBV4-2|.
TGTGCCAGCGTGGGACAGGGGTTAATGCGAACTGAAGCTTTCTTT
CASVGQGLMRTEAFF
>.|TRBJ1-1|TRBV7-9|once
TGTGCCAGCAGCGTAGTAGACCGGAACACTGAAGCTTTCTTT
CASSVVDRNTEAFF
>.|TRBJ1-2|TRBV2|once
TGTGCCAGCAGTTGGGACCCTGGAACCTATGGCTACACCTTC
CASSWDPGTYGYTF
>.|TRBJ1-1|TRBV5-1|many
TGCGCCAGCAGCTTGGGCTGGTCGAACACTGAAGCTTTCTTT
CASSLGWSNTEAFF
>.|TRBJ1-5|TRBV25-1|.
TGTGCCAGCAGTTCGTGGCCCACCGAACTCAATCAGCCCCAGCATTTT
CASSSWPTELNQPQHF
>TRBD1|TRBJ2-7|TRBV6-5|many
TGTGCCAGCAGGGGGACAGGGACGGTCTACGAGCAGTACTTC
CASRGTGTVYEQYF
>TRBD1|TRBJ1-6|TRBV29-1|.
TGCAGCGTTTCAGGGGGCAATTCACCCCTCCACTTT
CSVSGGNSPLHF
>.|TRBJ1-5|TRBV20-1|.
TGCAGTGCTAGAGATCTGGGGGATCAGCCCCAGCATTTT
CSARDLGDQPQHF
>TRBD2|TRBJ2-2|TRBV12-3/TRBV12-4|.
TGTGCCAGCAGTCCGACAGGGGGACTAGCGGGGGGGGAGCTGTTTTTT
CASSPTGGLAGGELFF
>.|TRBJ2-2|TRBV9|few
TGTGCCAGCAGCGTTCAAGCCGGGGAGCTGTTTTTT
CASSVQAGELFF
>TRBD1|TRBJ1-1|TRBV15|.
TGTGCCACCAGCAGACGGGACAGGGGGCTTGTGGCTTTCTTT
CATSRRDRGLVAFF
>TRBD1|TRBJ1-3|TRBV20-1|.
TGCAGCTTAGGACAGGGGGACACCATATATTTT
CSLGQGDTIYF
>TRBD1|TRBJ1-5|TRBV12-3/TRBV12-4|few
TGTGCCAGCAGCCCGGGGACAGGGGTTTCTCAGCCCCAGCATTTT
CASSPGTGVSQPQHF
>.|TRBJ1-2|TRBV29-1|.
TGCAGCGTCGGGTCCTGGGGCTACACCTTC
CSVGSWGYTF
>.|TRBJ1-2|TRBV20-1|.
TGCAGTGTCCACAATGGCTACACCTTC
CSVHNGYTF
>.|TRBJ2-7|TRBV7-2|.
TGTGCCAGCAACCGGGACATCTACGAGCAGTACTTC
CASNRDIYEQYF
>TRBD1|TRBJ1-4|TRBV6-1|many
TGTGCCAGCAGTGAAGCGGGGGGACAGGGTGTTGAAAAACTGTTTTTT
CASSEAGGQGVEKLFF
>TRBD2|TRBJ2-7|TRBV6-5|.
TGTGCCAGCAGCTGGACTAGCGGGCCCTACGAGCAGTACTTC
CASSWTSGPYEQYF
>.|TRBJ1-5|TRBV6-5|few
TGTGCCAGCAGTTACTCGATGCATAGCAATCAGCCCCAGCATTTT
CASSYSMHSNQPQHF
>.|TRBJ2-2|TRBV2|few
TGTGCCAGCAGCGTCGCAGGGGCGACGAACACCGGGGAGCTGTTTTTT
CASSVAGATNTGELFF
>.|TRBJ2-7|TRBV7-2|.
TGTGCCAGCAGCTTAGTCGTTGGGCGGCTGGTTGAGCAGTACTTC
CASSLVVGRLVEQYF
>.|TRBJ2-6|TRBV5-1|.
TGCGCCAGCAGCTTCGGTGCTTCTGACGGGGCCAACGTCCTGACTTTC
CASSFGASDGANVLTF
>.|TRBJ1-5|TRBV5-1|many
TGCGCCAGCAGCCTGAGTCCGAGACCCCAGCATTTT
CASSLSPRPQHF
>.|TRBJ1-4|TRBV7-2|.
TGTGCCAGCAGCTTAGACGGCAGGTTGAACACTGAAAAACTGTTTTTT
CASSLDGRLNTEKLFF
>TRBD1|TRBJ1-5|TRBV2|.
TGTGCCAGCAGGGCCTCGACAGGGGTCGGTAATCAGCCCCAGCACTTT
CASRASTGVGNQPQHF